This T cell receptor (beta chain) was recovered during a study of blood T cell repertoires in COVID-19. V was clipped by 0 bases and J by 5 bases; unmatched bases: 10. Per germline, CDR1 KGHDR and CDR2 SFDVKD. The CDR3 has 17 residues. Sequenced by immunoSEQ multiplex PCR; TCRdb stores in-frame clones only, minus some. Of 200,000 or so clones detected, around nine tenths appear once; the ten largest clones hold approximately 2.3%. Sequencing was performed on peripheral blood. V usage is TRBV24-1 and J usage is TRBJ2-5; 8 bases line up with TRBD2. This sequence originates from a man in his sixties or seventies with active or convalescent COVID-19. The CDR3 reads CATSDLQLGSGGETQYF. As DNA, the CDR3 is TGTGCCACCAGTGATTTGCAACTAGGGTCGGGAGGGGAGACCCAGTACTTC.